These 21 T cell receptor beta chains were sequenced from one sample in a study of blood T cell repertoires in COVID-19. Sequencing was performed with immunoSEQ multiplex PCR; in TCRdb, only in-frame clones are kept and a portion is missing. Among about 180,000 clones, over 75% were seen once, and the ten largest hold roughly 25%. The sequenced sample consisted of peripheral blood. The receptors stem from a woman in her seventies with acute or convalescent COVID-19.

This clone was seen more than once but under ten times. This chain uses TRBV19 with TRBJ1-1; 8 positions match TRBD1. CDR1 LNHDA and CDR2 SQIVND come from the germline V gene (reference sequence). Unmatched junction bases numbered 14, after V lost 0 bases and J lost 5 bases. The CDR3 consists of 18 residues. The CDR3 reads CASSIDYRGYVVDTEAFF. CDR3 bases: TGTGCCAGTAGTATAGACTACAGGGGGTACGTGGTCGATACTGAAGCTTTCTTT.

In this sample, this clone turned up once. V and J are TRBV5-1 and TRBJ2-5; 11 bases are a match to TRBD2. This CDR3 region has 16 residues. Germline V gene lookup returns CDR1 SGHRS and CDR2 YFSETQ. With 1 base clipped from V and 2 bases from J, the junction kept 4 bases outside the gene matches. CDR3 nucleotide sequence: TGCGCCAGCAGCTTGAGTAGCGGGAGGGGGCAAGAGACCCAGTACTTC. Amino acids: CASSLSSGRGQETQYF. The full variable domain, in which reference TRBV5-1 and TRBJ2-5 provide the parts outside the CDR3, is KAGVTQTPRYLIKTRGQQVTLSCSPISGHRSVSWYQQTPGQGLQFLFEYFSETQRNKGNFPGRFSGRQFSNSRSEMNVSTLELGDSALYLCASSLSSGRGQETQYFGPGTRLLVL.

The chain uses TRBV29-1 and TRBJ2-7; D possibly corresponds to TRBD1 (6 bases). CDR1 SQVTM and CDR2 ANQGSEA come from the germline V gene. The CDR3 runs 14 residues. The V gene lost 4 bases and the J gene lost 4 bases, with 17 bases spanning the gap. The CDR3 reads CSVVGPQGKYEQYF. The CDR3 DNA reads TGCAGCGTTGTAGGGCCCCAGGGGAAATACGAGCAGTACTTC.

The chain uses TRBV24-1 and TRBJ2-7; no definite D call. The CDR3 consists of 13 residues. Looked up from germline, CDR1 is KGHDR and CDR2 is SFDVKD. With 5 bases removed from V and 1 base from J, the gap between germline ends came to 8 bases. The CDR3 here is CATSGAGSYEQYF. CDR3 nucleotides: TGTGCCACCAGTGGGGCAGGTTCCTACGAGCAGTACTTC.

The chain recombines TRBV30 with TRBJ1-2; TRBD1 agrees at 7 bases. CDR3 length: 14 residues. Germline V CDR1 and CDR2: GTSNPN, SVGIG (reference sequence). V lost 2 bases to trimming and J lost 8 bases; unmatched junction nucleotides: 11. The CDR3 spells CAWSYPGQFRGYTF. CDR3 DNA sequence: TGTGCCTGGAGTTACCCGGGACAGTTTAGGGGCTACACCTTC.

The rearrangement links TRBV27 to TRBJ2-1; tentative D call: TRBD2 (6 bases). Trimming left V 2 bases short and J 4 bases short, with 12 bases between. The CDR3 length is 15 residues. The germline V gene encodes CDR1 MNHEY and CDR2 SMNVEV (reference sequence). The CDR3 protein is CASSLGGAVYNEQFF. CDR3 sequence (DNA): TGTGCCAGCAGTTTAGGAGGGGCGGTGTACAATGAGCAGTTCTTC.

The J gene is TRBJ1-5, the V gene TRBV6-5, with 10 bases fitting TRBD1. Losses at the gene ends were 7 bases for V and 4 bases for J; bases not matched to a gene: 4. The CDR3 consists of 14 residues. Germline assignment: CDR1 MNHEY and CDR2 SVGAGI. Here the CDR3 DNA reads TGTGCCAGCACTTGGACAGGGGGTAATCAGCCCCAGCATTTT. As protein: CASTWTGGNQPQHF.

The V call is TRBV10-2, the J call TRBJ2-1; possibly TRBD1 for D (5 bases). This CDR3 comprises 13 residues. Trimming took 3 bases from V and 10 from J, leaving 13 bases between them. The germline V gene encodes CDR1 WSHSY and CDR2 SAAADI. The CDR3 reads CASSDVGVREQFF. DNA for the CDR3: TGCGCCAGCAGTGATGTAGGGGTTCGCGAGCAGTTCTTC.

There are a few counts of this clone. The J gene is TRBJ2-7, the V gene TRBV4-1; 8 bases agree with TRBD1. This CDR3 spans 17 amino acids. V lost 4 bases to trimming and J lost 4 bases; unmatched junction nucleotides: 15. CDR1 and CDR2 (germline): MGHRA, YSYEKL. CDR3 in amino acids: CASSPGFRTGYSYEQYF. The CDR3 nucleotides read TGCGCCAGCAGCCCGGGTTTTCGGACAGGGTATTCGTACGAGCAGTACTTC.

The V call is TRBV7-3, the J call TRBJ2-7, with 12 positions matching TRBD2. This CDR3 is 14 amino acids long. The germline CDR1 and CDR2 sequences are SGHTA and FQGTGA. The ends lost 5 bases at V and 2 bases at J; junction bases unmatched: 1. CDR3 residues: CASSLAGGPYEQYF. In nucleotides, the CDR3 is TGTGCCAGCAGCCTAGCGGGAGGGCCCTACGAGCAGTACTTC.

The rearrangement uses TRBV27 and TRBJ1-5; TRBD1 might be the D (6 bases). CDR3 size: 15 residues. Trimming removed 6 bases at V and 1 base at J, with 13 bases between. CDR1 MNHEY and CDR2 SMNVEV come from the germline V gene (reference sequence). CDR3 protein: CASRYQGYSNQPQHF. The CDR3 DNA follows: TGTGCCAGCAGATACCAGGGGTACAGCAATCAGCCCCAGCATTTT.

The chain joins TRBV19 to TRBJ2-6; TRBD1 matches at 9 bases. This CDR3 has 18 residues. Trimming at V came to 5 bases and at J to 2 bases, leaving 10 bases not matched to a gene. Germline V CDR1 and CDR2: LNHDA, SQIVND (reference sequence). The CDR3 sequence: CASSRTTGGLAGANVLTF. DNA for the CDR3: TGTGCCAGTAGTCGGACGACAGGGGGACTTGCTGGGGCCAACGTCCTGACTTTC.

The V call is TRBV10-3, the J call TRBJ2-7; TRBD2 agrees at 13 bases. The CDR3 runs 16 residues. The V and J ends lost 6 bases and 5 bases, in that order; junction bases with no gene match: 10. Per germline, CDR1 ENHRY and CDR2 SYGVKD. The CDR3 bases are TGTGCCATCAGAGACGGGACTAGCGGGAACCTCCACGAGCAGTACTTC. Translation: CAIRDGTSGNLHEQYF.

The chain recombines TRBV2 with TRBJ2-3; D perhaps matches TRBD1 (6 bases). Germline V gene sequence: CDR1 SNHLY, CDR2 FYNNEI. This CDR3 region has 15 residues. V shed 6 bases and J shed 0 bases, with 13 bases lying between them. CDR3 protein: CASSASRGSTDTQYF. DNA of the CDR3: TGTGCCAGCAGCGCTAGTAGGGGGAGCACAGATACGCAGTATTTT.

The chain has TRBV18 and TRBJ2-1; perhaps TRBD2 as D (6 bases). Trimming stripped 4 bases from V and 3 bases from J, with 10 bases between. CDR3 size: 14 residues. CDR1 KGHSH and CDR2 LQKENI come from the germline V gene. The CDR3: CASSLAVNYNEQFF. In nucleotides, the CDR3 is TGTGCCAGCTCACTAGCGGTTAACTACAATGAGCAGTTCTTC. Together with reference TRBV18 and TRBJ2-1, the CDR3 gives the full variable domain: NAGVMQNPRHLVRRRGQEARLRCSPMKGHSHVYWYRQLPEEGLKFMVYLQKENIIDESGMPKERFSAEFPKEGPSILRIQQVVRGDSAAYFCASSLAVNYNEQFFGPGTRLTVL.

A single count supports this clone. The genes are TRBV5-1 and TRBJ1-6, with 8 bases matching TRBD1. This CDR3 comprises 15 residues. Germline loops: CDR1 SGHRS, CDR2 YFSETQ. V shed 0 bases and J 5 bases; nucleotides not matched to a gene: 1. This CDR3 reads CASSLGQGNNSPLHF. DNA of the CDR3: TGCGCCAGCAGCTTGGGACAGGGGAATAATTCACCCCTCCACTTT. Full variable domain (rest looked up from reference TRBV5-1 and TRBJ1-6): KAGVTQTPRYLIKTRGQQVTLSCSPISGHRSVSWYQQTPGQGLQFLFEYFSETQRNKGNFPGRFSGRQFSNSRSEMNVSTLELGDSALYLCASSLGQGNNSPLHFGNGTRLTVT.

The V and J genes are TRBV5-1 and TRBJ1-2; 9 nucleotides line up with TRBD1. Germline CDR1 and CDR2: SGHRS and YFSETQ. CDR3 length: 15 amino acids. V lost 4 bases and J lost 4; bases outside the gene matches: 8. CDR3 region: CASSGLQGATYGYTF. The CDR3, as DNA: TGCGCCAGCAGCGGATTACAGGGGGCGACCTATGGCTACACCTTC.

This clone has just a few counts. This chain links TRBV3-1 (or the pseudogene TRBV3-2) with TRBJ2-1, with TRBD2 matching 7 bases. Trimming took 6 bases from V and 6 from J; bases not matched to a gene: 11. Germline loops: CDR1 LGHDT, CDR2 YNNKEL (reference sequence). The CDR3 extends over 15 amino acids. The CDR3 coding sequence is TGTGCCAGCAGTGTCGATCTAGCGGAGTTCAATGAGCAGTTCTTC. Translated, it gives CASSVDLAEFNEQFF.

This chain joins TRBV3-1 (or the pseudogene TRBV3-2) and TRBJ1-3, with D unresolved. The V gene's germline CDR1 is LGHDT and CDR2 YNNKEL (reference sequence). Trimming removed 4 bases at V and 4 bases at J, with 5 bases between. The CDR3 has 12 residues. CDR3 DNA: TGTGCCAGCAGCCGTTCAGGAAACACCATATATTTT. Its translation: CASSRSGNTIYF.

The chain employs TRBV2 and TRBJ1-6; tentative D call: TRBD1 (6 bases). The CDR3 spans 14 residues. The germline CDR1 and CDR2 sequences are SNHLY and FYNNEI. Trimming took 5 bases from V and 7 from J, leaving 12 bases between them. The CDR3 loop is CASSRTERNSPLHF. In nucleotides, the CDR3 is TGTGCCAGCAGTCGGACAGAAAGGAATTCACCCCTCCACTTT.

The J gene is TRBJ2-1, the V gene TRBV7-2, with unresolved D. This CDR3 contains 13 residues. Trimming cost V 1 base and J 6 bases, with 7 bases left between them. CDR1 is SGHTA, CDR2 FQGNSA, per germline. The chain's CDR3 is CASSLDYTNEQFF. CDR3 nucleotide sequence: TGTGCCAGCAGCTTAGACTACACCAATGAGCAGTTCTTC.